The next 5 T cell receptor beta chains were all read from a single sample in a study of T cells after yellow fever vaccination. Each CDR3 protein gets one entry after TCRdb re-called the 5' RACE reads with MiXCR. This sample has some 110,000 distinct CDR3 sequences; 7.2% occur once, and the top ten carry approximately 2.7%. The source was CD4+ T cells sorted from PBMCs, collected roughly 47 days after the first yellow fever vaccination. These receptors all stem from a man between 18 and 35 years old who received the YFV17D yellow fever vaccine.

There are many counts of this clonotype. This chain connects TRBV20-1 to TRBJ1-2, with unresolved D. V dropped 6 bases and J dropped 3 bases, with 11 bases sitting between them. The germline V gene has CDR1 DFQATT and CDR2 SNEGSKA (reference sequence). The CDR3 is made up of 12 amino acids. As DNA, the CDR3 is TGCAGTGCCCCACCGGATCACTATGGCTACACCTTC. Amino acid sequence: CSAPPDHYGYTF.

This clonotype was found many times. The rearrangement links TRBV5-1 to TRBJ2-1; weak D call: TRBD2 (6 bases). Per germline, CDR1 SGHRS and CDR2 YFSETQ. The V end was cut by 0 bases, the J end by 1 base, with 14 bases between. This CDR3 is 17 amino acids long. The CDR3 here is CASSLEGGYSSYNEQFF. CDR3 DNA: TGCGCCAGCAGCTTGGAGGGAGGATATAGTTCCTACAATGAGCAGTTCTTC.

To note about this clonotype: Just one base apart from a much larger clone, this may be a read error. In DNA form, the CDR3 reads TGCTCCAGCAGCTTTGACGCGGCGGGGAACATTCAGTACTTC. As protein: CSSSFDAAGNIQYF. This sequence joins TRBV5-1 and TRBJ2-4; possibly TRBD2 for D (6 bases). Germline values: CDR1 SGHRS, CDR2 YFSETQ. The CDR3 spans 14 residues. Full variable domain (outside the CDR3, taken from reference TRBV5-1 and TRBJ2-4): KAGVTQTPRYLIKTRGQQVTLSCSPISGHRSVSWYQQTPGQGLQFLFEYFSETQRNKGNFPGRFSGRQFSNSRSEMNVSTLELGDSALYLCSSSFDAAGNIQYFGAGTRLSVL.

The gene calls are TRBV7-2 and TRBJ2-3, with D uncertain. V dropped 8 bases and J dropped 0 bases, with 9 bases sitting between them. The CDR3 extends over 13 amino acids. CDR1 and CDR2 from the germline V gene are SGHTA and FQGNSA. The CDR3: CASRQLSTDTQYF. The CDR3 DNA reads TGTGCCAGCCGTCAGCTTAGCACAGATACGCAGTATTTT.

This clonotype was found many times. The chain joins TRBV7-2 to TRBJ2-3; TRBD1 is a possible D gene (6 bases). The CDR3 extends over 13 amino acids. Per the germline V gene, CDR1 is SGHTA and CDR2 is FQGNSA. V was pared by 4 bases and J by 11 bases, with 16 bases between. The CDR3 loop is CASSSMDSSRQYF. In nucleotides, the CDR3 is TGTGCCAGCAGCTCCATGGACAGTTCACGGCAGTATTTT. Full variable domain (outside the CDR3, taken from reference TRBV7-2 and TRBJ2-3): GAGVSQSPSNKVTEKGKDVELRCDPISGHTALYWYRQSLGQGLEFLIYFQGNSAPDKSGLPSDRFSAERTGGSVSTLTIQRTQQEDSAVYLCASSSMDSSRQYFGPGTRLTVL.